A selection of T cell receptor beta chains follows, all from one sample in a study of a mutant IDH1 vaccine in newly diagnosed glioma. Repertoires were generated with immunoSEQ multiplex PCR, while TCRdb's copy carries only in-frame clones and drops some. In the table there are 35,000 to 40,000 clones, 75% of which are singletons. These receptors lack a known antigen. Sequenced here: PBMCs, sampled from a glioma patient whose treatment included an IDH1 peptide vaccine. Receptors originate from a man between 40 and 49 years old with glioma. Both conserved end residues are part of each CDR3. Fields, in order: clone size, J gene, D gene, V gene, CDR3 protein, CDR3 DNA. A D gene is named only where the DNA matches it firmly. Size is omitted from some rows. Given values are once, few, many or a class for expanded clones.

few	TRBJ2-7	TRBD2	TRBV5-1	CASTPITSGSSYEQYF	TGCGCCAGCACCCCCATCACTAGCGGGAGCTCCTACGAGCAGTACTTC
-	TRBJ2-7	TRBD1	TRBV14	CASSLFGTGADEQYF	TGTGCCAGCAGCCTCTTTGGGACAGGGGCCGACGAGCAGTACTTC
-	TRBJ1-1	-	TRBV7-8	CASSLVFQGNTEAFF	TGTGCCAGCAGCTTAGTATTCCAGGGGAACACTGAAGCTTTCTTT
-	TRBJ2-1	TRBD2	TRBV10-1	CASSVSGGLAGGNEQFF	TGCGCCAGCAGTGTATCGGGCGGACTAGCGGGAGGAAATGAGCAGTTCTTC
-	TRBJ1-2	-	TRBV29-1	CSVERDGPNYGYTF	TGCAGCGTTGAAAGGGACGGACCGAACTATGGCTACACCTTC
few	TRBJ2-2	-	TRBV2	CASNWESNTGELFF	TGTGCCAGCAACTGGGAGTCTAACACCGGGGAGCTGTTTTTT
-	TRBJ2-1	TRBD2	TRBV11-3	CASSSNAIAGGRGREQFF	TGTGCCAGCAGCTCAAACGCGATAGCGGGAGGAAGAGGCCGTGAGCAGTTCTTC
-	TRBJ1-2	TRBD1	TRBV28	CASSLLRGAGGGYGYTF	TGTGCCAGCAGTTTGCTCCGTGGAGCAGGGGGTGGGTATGGCTACACCTTC
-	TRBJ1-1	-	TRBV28	CASSFGTVEAFF	TGTGCCAGCAGTTTCGGGACGGTTGAAGCTTTCTTT
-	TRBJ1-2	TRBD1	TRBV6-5	CASSTRGRGINGYTF	TGTGCCAGCAGCACCAGGGGGCGCGGGATCAATGGCTACACCTTC
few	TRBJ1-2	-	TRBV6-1	CASSEIGYTF	TGTGCCAGCAGTGAAATAGGCTACACCTTC
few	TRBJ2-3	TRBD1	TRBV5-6	CASSSDRGPRDTQYF	TGTGCCAGCAGCTCCGACAGGGGGCCGAGAGATACGCAGTATTTT
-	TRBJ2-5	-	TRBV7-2	CASSKDQETQYF	TGTGCCAGCAGCAAAGACCAAGAGACCCAGTACTTC
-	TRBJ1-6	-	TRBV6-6	CASYGGGVVSPLHF	TGTGCCTCCTACGGGGGAGGTGTCGTTTCACCCCTCCACTTT
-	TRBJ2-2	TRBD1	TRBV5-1	CASSKGTGGLPANTGELFF	TGCGCCAGCAGCAAAGGGACAGGGGGCCTCCCAGCGAACACCGGGGAGCTGTTTTTT
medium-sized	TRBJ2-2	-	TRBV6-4	CASSNGEAGELFF	TGTGCCAGCAGTAATGGGGAAGCCGGGGAGCTGTTTTTT
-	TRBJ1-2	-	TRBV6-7	CASSQRRESGGWMPGGYTF	TGTGCCAGCAGTCAAAGGAGGGAAAGCGGGGGGTGGATGCCTGGAGGCTACACCTTC
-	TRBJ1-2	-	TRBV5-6	CASSLTGRNYGYTF	TGTGCCAGCAGCTTGACAGGGCGGAACTATGGCTACACCTTC
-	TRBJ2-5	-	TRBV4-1	CASSHNPSGGSGETQYF	TGCGCCAGCAGCCATAATCCTTCAGGGGGTAGCGGGGAGACCCAGTACTTC
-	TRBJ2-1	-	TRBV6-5	CASSYLASYNEQFF	TGTGCCAGCAGTTACCTAGCGAGTTACAATGAGCAGTTCTTC
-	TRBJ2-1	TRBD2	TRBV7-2	CASSLRLADNEQFF	TGTGCCAGCAGCTTAAGGCTAGCGGACAATGAGCAGTTCTTC